Each of the 23 T cell receptor beta chains below was sequenced from the same sample in a study of blood T cell repertoires in COVID-19. Sequenced by immunoSEQ multiplex PCR; TCRdb stores in-frame clones only, minus some. This sample has approximately 61,000 clones, with over 80% found just once. The specimen sequenced was peripheral blood. The receptor set was obtained from a man between 70 and 80 years old with acute or convalescent COVID-19.

The genes are TRBV5-1 and TRBJ1-4; D unresolved. Trimming cost V 4 bases and J 0 bases, with 7 bases left between them. Germline V gene sequence: CDR1 SGHRS, CDR2 YFSETQ. This CDR3 comprises 14 residues. The CDR3 DNA is TGCGCCAGCAGCCCTCGGGCAACTAATGAAAAACTGTTTTTT. Amino acids: CASSPRATNEKLFF.

This chain joins TRBV21-1 and TRBJ1-4; the table's D gene call, TRBD1, was not cross checked with the DNA. TRBV21-1 is recorded as a pseudogene. The CDR3 extends over 13 amino acids. CDR3 sequence: CASRAGVDEKLFF. CDR3 DNA sequence: TGTGCCAGCAGGGCAGGGGTGGATGAAAAACTGTTTTTT.

This clone was picked up a small number of times. The gene calls are TRBV19 and TRBJ1-4; maybe TRBD1 (6 bases). This CDR3 is 14 amino acids long. Germline CDR1 reads LNHDA; CDR2 reads SQIVND (reference sequence). Trimming cost V 6 bases and J 7 bases, with 15 bases left between them. The CDR3 reads CASRRLGGGEKLFF. The DNA for the CDR3 is TGTGCCAGTAGGAGACTGGGAGGGGGTGAAAAACTGTTTTTT. Complete variable domain (other parts from reference TRBV19 and TRBJ1-4): DGGITQSPKYLFRKEGQNVTLSCEQNLNHDAMYWYRQDPGQGLRLIYYSQIVNDFQKGDIAEGYSVSREKKESFPLTVTSAQKNPTAFYLCASRRLGGGEKLFFGSGTQLSVL.

The chain links TRBV19 to TRBJ2-2, with 9 bases that match TRBD2. Germline V gene lookup returns CDR1 LNHDA and CDR2 SQIVND (reference sequence). J was trimmed by 8 bases and V by 1 base; bases with no gene match: 5. The CDR3 has 15 residues. This CDR3 reads CASSIGLAGTGELFF. CDR3 coding DNA: TGTGCCAGTAGTATAGGCCTAGCGGGGACTGGGGAGCTGTTTTTT.

The chain links TRBV12-5 to TRBJ2-2, with TRBD1 identical over 7 bases. Germline-derived CDR1 and CDR2 are LGHNT and FRNRAP. J lost 3 bases, V lost 9 bases, and 10 bases had no gene match. The length of the CDR3 is 15 residues. CDR3 bases: TGTGCTAGCGAACCGGGACAGAAAGACACCGGGGAGCTGTTTTTT. Protein: CASEPGQKDTGELFF.

V gene TRBV6-5 combines with J gene TRBJ1-4; no clear D gene. The V end was cut by 8 bases, the J end by 4 bases, with 8 bases between. The CDR3 sequence is 12 residues long. The germline CDR1 and CDR2 sequences are MNHEY and SVGAGI. The CDR3 DNA follows: TGTGCCAGCCGACACTTTAATGAAAAACTGTTTTTT. Its translation is CASRHFNEKLFF.

CDR3 amino acids: CASSFGTGRYYGYTF. CDR3 bases: TGTGCCAGCAGTTTTGGGACAGGGAGGTACTATGGCTACACCTTC. This chain connects TRBV28 to TRBJ1-2, with 9 bases identical to TRBD1. The CDR3 consists of 15 residues. V shed 3 bases, J shed 3 bases, and the junction held 5 bases outside the gene matches. Per germline, CDR1 MDHEN and CDR2 SYDVKM.

V and J are TRBV7-9 and TRBJ2-1, with 12 bases lining up with TRBD2. V shed 7 bases and J 6 bases; nucleotides not matched to a gene: 10. Germline V CDR1 and CDR2: SEHNR, FQNEAQ (reference sequence). This CDR3 has 16 residues. The DNA of the CDR3 is TGTGCCAGCACCCTGACTAGCGGGGGTCTTCCCAATGAGCAGTTCTTC. This translates into CASTLTSGGLPNEQFF.

The chain has TRBV3-1 (or the pseudogene TRBV3-2) and TRBJ2-1; TRBD2 matches 14 bases. Germline V lookup: CDR1 LGHDT, CDR2 YNNKEL (reference sequence). V dropped 6 bases and J dropped 6; count of bases not matched to a gene: 4. CDR3 length equals 15 residues. This chain's CDR3 is CASRLTSGGANEQFF. The CDR3 coding sequence is TGTGCCAGCAGACTGACTAGCGGGGGGGCCAATGAGCAGTTCTTC.

V is TRBV5-4 and J is TRBJ2-1; 9 nucleotides agree with TRBD2. Germline V gives CDR1 SGHNT, CDR2 YYREEE (reference sequence). This CDR3 is 16 amino acids long. With 4 bases clipped from V and 1 base from J, the junction kept 6 bases outside the gene matches. Here the CDR3 DNA reads TGTGCCAGCAGCCCCACCAGCGGGGGGTCCTACAATGAGCAGTTCTTC. Its translation: CASSPTSGGSYNEQFF.

This rearrangement joins TRBV2 to TRBJ1-1, with D possibly being TRBD1 (5 bases). V was cut by 2 bases and J by 6 bases, with 16 bases left in between. CDR1 SNHLY and CDR2 FYNNEI come from the germline V gene. The CDR3 length is 15 residues. CDR3 coding DNA: TGTGCCAGCAGTGAAACCCCAGGGCTCAGACCTGAAGCTTTCTTT. Translating gives CASSETPGLRPEAFF.

V usage is TRBV15 and J usage is TRBJ2-5; TRBD1 aligns across 8 bases. Germline trimming cut 5 bases from V and 2 bases from J; bases unmatched to any gene: 7. Germline loops: CDR1 LNHNV, CDR2 YYDKDF (reference sequence). There are 15 residues in the CDR3. This CDR3 is CATSRGTGRQETQYF. The CDR3 DNA reads TGTGCCACCAGCCGGGGGACAGGCCGGCAAGAGACCCAGTACTTC. The complete variable domain, with remaining parts taken from reference TRBV15 and TRBJ2-5, reads DAMVIQNPRYQVTQFGKPVTLSCSQTLNHNVMYWYQQKSSQAPKLLFHYYDKDFNNEADTPDNFQSRRPNTSFCFLDIRSPGLGDTAMYLCATSRGTGRQETQYFGPGTRLLVL.

CDR3 sequence (DNA): TGTGCCAGCAGCCCCAGGCCAGGACAGGGGGCGTCCTACGAGCAGTACTTC. This codes for CASSPRPGQGASYEQYF. This chain connects TRBV11-2 to TRBJ2-7; 11 bases map to TRBD1. The CDR3 loop spans 17 amino acids. The germline V gene has CDR1 SGHAT and CDR2 FQNNGV. The V segment lost 5 bases and the J segment 1 base; nucleotides outside the gene matches: 10.

This sequence joins TRBV18 and TRBJ2-5; possibly TRBD1 for D (5 bases). The CDR3 sequence is 16 residues long. From germline, CDR1 is KGHSH and CDR2 LQKENI. V dropped 2 bases and J dropped 5 bases, with 18 bases sitting between them. The CDR3 DNA reads TGTGCCAGCTCACCAACACCCCCCAGGGATTTCGAGACCCAGTACTTC. Translated: CASSPTPPRDFETQYF.

This chain joins TRBV6-5 and TRBJ1-6; possible D gene TRBD1, 5 bases. CDR1 MNHEY and CDR2 SVGAGI come from the germline V gene. V dropped 6 bases and J dropped 7 bases, with 10 bases sitting between them. This CDR3 region has 13 residues. CDR3 in DNA: TGTGCCAGCAGACTCCGACAGAATTCACCCCTCCACTTT. Encoded protein: CASRLRQNSPLHF.

V is TRBV24-1 and J is TRBJ2-1; 9 bases map to TRBD2. Unmatched junction bases numbered 3, after V lost 2 bases and J lost 2 bases. This CDR3 spans 16 amino acids. CDR1 and CDR2 from the germline V gene are KGHDR and SFDVKD. For the CDR3, the DNA is TGTGCCACCAGTGATTCAGGCGGGGGGGCCTACAATGAGCAGTTCTTC. Its translation: CATSDSGGGAYNEQFF.

The V and J genes are TRBV5-4 and TRBJ2-7; 11 bases are shared with TRBD2. Germline V CDR1 and CDR2: SGHNT, YYREEE (reference sequence). The junction had 6 bases not matched to a gene; V was cut back by 4 bases and J by 0 bases. There are 16 residues in the CDR3. CDR3 nucleotides: TGTGCCAGCAGCCCCGATAGCGGGGGGGCCTCCTACGAGCAGTACTTC. It translates to CASSPDSGGASYEQYF.

This sequence joins TRBV6-5 and TRBJ1-4; no reliable D call. CDR1 is MNHEY, CDR2 SVGAGI, per germline. The germline V and J ends were trimmed by 2 bases and 0 bases, with 10 bases remaining between them. The CDR3 spans 16 residues. CDR3 DNA: TGTGCCAGCAGTTACAGCTCTCCTGCAACTAATGAAAAACTGTTTTTT. This encodes CASSYSSPATNEKLFF.

The chain is built from TRBV29-1 and TRBJ2-3, with 11 bases matching TRBD2. The V and J ends lost 7 bases and 0 bases, in that order; junction bases with no gene match: 9. The CDR3 runs 16 residues. The V gene's germline CDR1 is SQVTM and CDR2 ANQGSEA. CDR3 nucleotides: TGCAGCGCCGCGGGGGCTAGCGGGGGGAGCACAGATACGCAGTATTTT. Its translation is CSAAGASGGSTDTQYF.

V usage is TRBV10-1 and J usage is TRBJ2-2, with D perhaps matching TRBD2 (5 bases). This CDR3 spans 14 amino acids. Per germline, CDR1 WNHNN and CDR2 SYGVQD (reference sequence). The V gene lost 2 bases and the J gene lost 5 bases, with 9 bases spanning the gap. DNA of the CDR3: TGCGCCAGCAGTGAGCCGGGGTCTACCGGGGAGCTGTTTTTT. This sequence encodes CASSEPGSTGELFF.

The chain is built from TRBV5-1 and TRBJ1-2; D may be TRBD1 (5 bases). V was cut by 4 bases and J by 4 bases, with 17 bases left in between. This CDR3 contains 15 residues. Per germline, CDR1 SGHRS and CDR2 YFSETQ. In DNA, the CDR3 is TGCGCCAGCAGCGGCGCCTGGGGGGGAGGCTATGGCTACACCTTC. Translation: CASSGAWGGGYGYTF.

J is TRBJ1-1 and V is TRBV3-1 (or the pseudogene TRBV3-2), with TRBD1 matching over 8 bases. Germline V gives CDR1 LGHDT, CDR2 YNNKEL (reference sequence). V dropped 2 bases and J dropped 7; count of bases not matched to a gene: 12. The CDR3 has 16 residues. CDR3: CASSQHLQQGVSEAFF. CDR3 nucleotide sequence: TGTGCCAGCAGCCAACACCTTCAACAGGGGGTGAGTGAAGCTTTCTTT.

This chain connects TRBV6-1 to TRBJ2-6; no clear D gene. Trimming shortened V by 3 bases and J by 2 bases, and 5 bases separated the two germline ends. The CDR3 is 14 residues long. Germline loops: CDR1 MNHNS, CDR2 SASEGT. Here the CDR3 reads CASSDTAGANVLTF. In nucleotides, the CDR3 is TGTGCCAGCAGTGACACGGCTGGGGCCAACGTCCTGACTTTC.